Listed below are T cell receptor beta chains from one sample, sequenced in a study of blood T cell repertoires in COVID-19. Data came from immunoSEQ multiplex PCR; TCRdb stores just in-frame clones and leaves some out. This sample has more than 95,000 clones, with 90% found just once. The specimen was peripheral blood. These receptors came from a man aged 60 to 75 with acute or convalescent COVID-19. Both conserved end residues are part of each CDR3. D genes are given only for firm matches. The size field is filled for only some rows; it gives once, few, many or a size class.

V	size	D	J	CDR3	DNA
TRBV11-3	.	.	TRBJ1-1	CASSLWTGVTEAFF	TGTGCCAGCAGCTTGTGGACGGGAGTCACTGAAGCTTTCTTT
TRBV6-6	.	TRBD1	TRBJ1-2	CASSPYVDGTGRGGYTF	TGTGCCAGCAGTCCCTACGTAGACGGGACAGGGAGGGGTGGCTACACCTTC
TRBV18	.	.	TRBJ1-5	CASSPPPYSNQPQHF	TGTGCCAGCTCACCGCCACCCTATAGCAATCAGCCCCAGCATTTT
TRBV30	.	TRBD1	TRBJ1-5	CAWSVGGQGYQPQHF	TGTGCCTGGAGTGTAGGAGGACAGGGATATCAGCCCCAGCATTTT
TRBV5-4	.	.	TRBJ1-3	CASSSIKAGSSGNTIYF	TGTGCCAGCAGCTCGATTAAGGCAGGATCCTCTGGAAACACCATATATTTT
TRBV11-2	.	TRBD1	TRBJ1-2	CASSLHGTGAPYGYTF	TGTGCCAGCAGCCTACACGGGACAGGGGCCCCCTATGGCTACACCTTC
TRBV15	.	TRBD2	TRBJ2-5	CATSRDLAGHQETQYF	TGTGCCACCAGCAGAGACCTAGCGGGGCACCAAGAGACCCAGTACTTC
TRBV2	.	TRBD1	TRBJ2-2	CASSVRGTGELFF	TGTGCCAGCAGTGTCAGGGGGACCGGGGAGCTGTTTTTT
TRBV14	.	.	TRBJ1-1	CASSQAGVAEAFF	TGTGCCAGCAGCCAAGCAGGGGTCGCTGAAGCTTTCTTT
TRBV6-5	once	TRBD2	TRBJ2-3	CASSYQRGYTDTQYF	TGTGCCAGCAGTTACCAGCGGGGCTACACAGATACGCAGTATTTT
TRBV7-2	.	.	TRBJ1-2	CASSPYNYGYTF	TGTGCCAGCAGCCCCTACAACTATGGCTACACCTTC
TRBV14	.	TRBD1	TRBJ1-2	CASSQVFWDRGPVEEGYTF	TGTGCCAGCAGCCAAGTTTTTTGGGACAGGGGACCCGTGGAGGAGGGCTACACCTTC
TRBV4-1	.	TRBD2	TRBJ2-3	CASSQSPPAGDTDTQYF	TGCGCCAGCAGCCAAAGCCCCCCGGCGGGGGACACAGATACGCAGTATTTT
TRBV6-5	.	.	TRBJ1-2	CASSYYGANYGYTF	TGTGCCAGCAGTTACTACGGGGCTAACTATGGCTACACCTTC
TRBV19	once	.	TRBJ1-5	CASSIVGQGHSNQPQHF	TGTGCCAGTAGTATAGTCGGGCAGGGCCATAGCAATCAGCCCCAGCATTTT
TRBV9	.	TRBD2	TRBJ2-3	CASSGLAGGLDTQYF	TGTGCCAGCAGCGGACTAGCGGGGGGGCTAGATACGCAGTATTTT
TRBV12-3/TRBV12-4	.	.	TRBJ2-7	CASSKGVLHEQYF	TGTGCCAGCAGCAAAGGGGTTCTACACGAGCAGTACTTC
TRBV7-9	.	TRBD1	TRBJ2-3	CASRGGTGRYSEYF	TGTGCCAGCAGAGGAGGGACAGGGCGATATTCGGAGTATTTT
TRBV5-4	.	TRBD1	TRBJ2-5	CASRPGTGGQETQYF	TGTGCCAGCAGGCCCGGGACAGGCGGCCAAGAGACCCAGTACTTC
TRBV2	few	TRBD1	TRBJ1-2	CASSEQRQGSYYGYTF	TGTGCCAGCAGTGAACAAAGACAGGGGTCTTACTATGGCTACACCTTC
TRBV3-1/TRBV3-2	.	.	TRBJ1-5	CASSPSAGSNQPQHF	TGTGCCAGCAGCCCCTCGGCGGGGAGCAATCAGCCCCAGCATTTT
TRBV27	.	.	TRBJ1-6	CASSPRPINSPLHF	TGTGCCAGCAGTCCGCGTCCAATCAATTCACCCCTCCACTTT
TRBV11-3	.	TRBD2	TRBJ2-1	CASSLVSGGRNEQFF	TGTGCCAGCAGCTTAGTATCGGGGGGGCGTAATGAGCAGTTCTTC
TRBV6-5	.	TRBD1	TRBJ1-5	CASSLGQGGNQPQHF	TGTGCCAGCAGCCTTGGACAGGGAGGCAATCAGCCCCAGCATTTT
TRBV5-6	.	.	TRBJ1-3	CASSLTGTSGNTIYF	TGTGCCAGCAGCTTAACAGGGACCTCTGGAAACACCATATATTTT
TRBV6-5	.	.	TRBJ2-1	CASNRWEGGQSEQFF	TGTGCCAGCAATAGATGGGAGGGGGGGCAGAGTGAGCAGTTCTTC
TRBV6-5	.	.	TRBJ1-1	CATRRGGRTEAFF	TGTGCCACCAGGCGAGGGGGAAGAACTGAAGCTTTCTTT
TRBV3-1/TRBV3-2	.	.	TRBJ1-3	CASCGFDSGNTIYF	TGTGCCAGCTGCGGTTTTGACAGCGGAAACACCATATATTTT
TRBV5-6	.	TRBD1	TRBJ1-5	CASSFTGGRGNQPQHF	TGTGCCAGCAGCTTTACAGGGGGCAGGGGCAATCAGCCCCAGCATTTT
TRBV3-1/TRBV3-2	.	.	TRBJ1-3	CASSQNDRRNTIYF	TGTGCCAGCAGCCAAAATGACAGGCGAAACACCATATATTTT
TRBV20-1	.	TRBD2	TRBJ2-1	CSASKGRGGQNEQFF	TGCAGTGCTAGTAAGGGACGGGGGGGCCAAAATGAGCAGTTCTTC
TRBV6-1	.	.	TRBJ2-7	CASSDIASSYEQYF	TGTGCCAGCAGTGATATCGCTAGCTCCTACGAGCAGTACTTC
TRBV2	.	TRBD1	TRBJ1-5	CASSAGQENQPQHF	TGTGCCAGCAGTGCCGGACAGGAAAATCAGCCCCAGCATTTT
TRBV3-1/TRBV3-2	.	.	TRBJ2-3	CASTDRSTDTQYF	TGTGCCAGCACGGACAGAAGCACAGATACGCAGTATTTT
TRBV3-1/TRBV3-2	.	.	TRBJ1-1	CASSQDLGDTLAFF	TGTGCCAGCAGCCAAGATTTAGGGGACACCCTGGCTTTCTTT
TRBV2	once	.	TRBJ2-5	CASFTTTPSRETQYF	TGTGCCAGCTTTACTACGACCCCCTCAAGAGAGACCCAGTACTTC
TRBV19	.	TRBD1	TRBJ1-2	CASSSTGARNYGYTF	TGTGCCAGTAGTTCGACAGGGGCGAGAAACTATGGCTACACCTTC
TRBV23-1	.	.	TRBJ1-3	CASSPRLILGNTIYF	TGCGCCAGCAGTCCTAGACTGATCCTCGGAAACACCATATATTTT
TRBV24-1	.	TRBD2	TRBJ2-2	CAPPRLAGIANTGELFF	TGTGCCCCCCCGCGACTAGCGGGGATCGCGAACACCGGGGAGCTGTTTTTT
TRBV10-3	once	TRBD1	TRBJ1-6	CAISTQGPNSYNSPLHF	TGTGCCATCAGCACACAGGGGCCCAACTCCTATAATTCACCCCTCCACTTT
TRBV25-1	.	.	TRBJ1-4	CASSGRVREKLFF	TGTGCCAGCAGTGGGCGGGTTCGGGAAAAACTGTTTTTT
TRBV19	.	TRBD1	TRBJ1-2	CASSDRGPGYTF	TGTGCCAGTAGCGACAGGGGGCCTGGCTACACCTTC
TRBV3-1/TRBV3-2	.	.	TRBJ2-2	CASSQPRGNRNTGELFF	TGTGCCAGCAGCCAACCCAGGGGTAACAGGAACACCGGGGAGCTGTTTTTT
TRBV7-9	.	.	TRBJ1-1	CASSLVRGHAFF	TGTGCCAGCAGCTTAGTCAGGGGTCATGCTTTCTTT
TRBV6-2/TRBV6-3	once	.	TRBJ1-5	CASSYIGAGNQPQHF	TGTGCCAGCAGTTACATTGGGGCAGGCAATCAGCCCCAGCATTTT
TRBV6-1	.	.	TRBJ1-5	CASSEGPGRAQPQHF	TGTGCCAGCAGTGAGGGGCCTGGCAGGGCCCAGCCCCAGCATTTT
TRBV12-3/TRBV12-4	.	.	TRBJ1-1	CASSLGTGEAFF	TGTGCCAGCAGTTTAGGTACAGGTGAAGCTTTCTTT
TRBV7-9	.	TRBD1	TRBJ1-1	CASSRMGQRNTEAFF	TGTGCCAGCAGCCGAATGGGACAGAGGAACACTGAAGCTTTCTTT
TRBV30	few	.	TRBJ1-5	CAWGRERKPQHF	TGTGCCTGGGGCAGGGAACGGAAGCCCCAGCATTTT
TRBV18	once	.	TRBJ1-4	CASSPAAGFDEKLFF	TGTGCCAGCTCACCGGCGGCAGGGTTCGACGAAAAACTGTTTTTT